This TCR beta chain was sequenced during a study of blood T cells in healthy people across ages. This clonotype has just a few counts. The second PCR ran about 6 to 12 cycles with a sample-barcoded 5' primer and J-beta primers. Via MiXCR, TCRdb re-called the 5' RACE reads, giving one row per CDR3 protein. The sample has around 990,000 distinct CDR3 sequences, under 40% seen once; the top ten hold over 10%. This TCR derives from a man between 18 and 29 years old in good health. The sequencing sample was made of blood.

CDR3 DNA sequence: TGTGCCACCATGACGGGCCGGGGGTTCAACACTGAAGCTTTCTTT. Protein: CATMTGRGFNTEAFF. The V gene is TRBV6-1, the J gene TRBJ1-1, with D possibly TRBD1 on 5 matching bases. Germline V CDR1 and CDR2: MNHNS, SASEGT. The CDR3 is made up of 15 amino acids. V lost 10 bases to trimming and J lost 2 bases, with 20 bases between them.